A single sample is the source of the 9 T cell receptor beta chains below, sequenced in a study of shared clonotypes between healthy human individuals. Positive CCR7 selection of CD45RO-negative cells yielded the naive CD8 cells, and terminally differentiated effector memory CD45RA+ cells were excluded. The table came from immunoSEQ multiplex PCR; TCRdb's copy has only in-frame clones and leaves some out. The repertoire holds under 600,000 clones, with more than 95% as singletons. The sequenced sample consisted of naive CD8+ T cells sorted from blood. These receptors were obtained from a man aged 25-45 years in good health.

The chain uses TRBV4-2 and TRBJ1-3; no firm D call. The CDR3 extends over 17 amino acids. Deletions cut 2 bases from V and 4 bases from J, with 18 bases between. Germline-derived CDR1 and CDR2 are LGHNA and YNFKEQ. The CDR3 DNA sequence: TGTGCCAGCAGCCAAACTGTCCATATCGCGGTCGGAAACACCATATATTTT. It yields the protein CASSQTVHIAVGNTIYF.

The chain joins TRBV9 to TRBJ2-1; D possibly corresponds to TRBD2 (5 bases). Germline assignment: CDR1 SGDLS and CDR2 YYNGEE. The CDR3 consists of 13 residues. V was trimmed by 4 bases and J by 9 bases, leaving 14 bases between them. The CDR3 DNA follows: TGTGCCAGCAGCCCAAAGTCGGGGATTGAGCAGTTCTTC. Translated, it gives CASSPKSGIEQFF.

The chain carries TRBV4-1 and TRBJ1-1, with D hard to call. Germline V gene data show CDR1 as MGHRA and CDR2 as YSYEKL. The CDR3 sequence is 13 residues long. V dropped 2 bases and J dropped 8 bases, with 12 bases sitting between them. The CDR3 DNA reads TGCGCCAGCAGCCAATGGAGGGAGGAAGAAGCTTTCTTT. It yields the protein CASSQWREEEAFF.

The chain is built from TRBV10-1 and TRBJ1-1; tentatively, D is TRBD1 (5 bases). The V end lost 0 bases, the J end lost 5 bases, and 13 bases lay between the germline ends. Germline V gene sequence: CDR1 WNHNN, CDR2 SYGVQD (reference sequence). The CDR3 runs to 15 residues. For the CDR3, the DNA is TGCGCCAGCAGTGAGTCGATACGAGGGGATACTGAAGCTTTCTTT. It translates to CASSESIRGDTEAFF.

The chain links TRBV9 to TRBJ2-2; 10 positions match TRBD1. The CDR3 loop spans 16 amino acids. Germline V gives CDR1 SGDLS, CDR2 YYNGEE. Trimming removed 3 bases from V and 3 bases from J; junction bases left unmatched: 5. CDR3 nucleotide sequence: TGTGCCAGCAGCGATGACAGGGGGCTTGACACCGGGGAGCTGTTTTTT. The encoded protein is CASSDDRGLDTGELFF. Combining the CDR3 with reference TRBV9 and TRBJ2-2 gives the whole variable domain DSGVTQTPKHLITATGQRVTLRCSPRSGDLSVYWYQQSLDQGLQFLIQYYNGEERAKGNILERFSAQQFPDLHSELNLSSLELGDSALYFCASSDDRGLDTGELFFGEGSRLTVL.

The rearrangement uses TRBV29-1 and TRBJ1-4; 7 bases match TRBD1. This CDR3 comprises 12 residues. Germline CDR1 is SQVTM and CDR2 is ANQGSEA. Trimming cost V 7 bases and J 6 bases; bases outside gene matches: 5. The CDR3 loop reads CSGQGVDEKLFF. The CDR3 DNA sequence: TGCAGCGGGCAGGGGGTTGATGAAAAACTGTTTTTT.

The CDR3 spells CASSPDGMPEAFF. CDR3 nucleotides: TGTGCCAGCAGCCCGGACGGCATGCCTGAAGCTTTCTTT. The J gene is TRBJ1-1, the V gene TRBV7-9; the D is unclear. V was clipped by 5 bases and J by 6 bases, with 13 bases between them. Per germline, CDR1 SEHNR and CDR2 FQNEAQ (reference sequence). The CDR3 covers 13 residues.

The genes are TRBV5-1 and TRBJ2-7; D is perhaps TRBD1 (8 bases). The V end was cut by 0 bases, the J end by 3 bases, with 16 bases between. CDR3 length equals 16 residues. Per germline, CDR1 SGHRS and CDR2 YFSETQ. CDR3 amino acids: CASSLATGGDDYEQYF. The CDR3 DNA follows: TGCGCCAGCAGCTTGGCCACAGGGGGGGACGACTACGAGCAGTACTTC.

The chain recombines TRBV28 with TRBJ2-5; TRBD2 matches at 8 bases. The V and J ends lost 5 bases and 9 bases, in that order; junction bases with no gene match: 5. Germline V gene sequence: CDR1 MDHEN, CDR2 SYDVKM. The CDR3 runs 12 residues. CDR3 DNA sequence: TGTGCCAGCAGTCGCCGGGGGGGGTCCCAGTACTTC. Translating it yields CASSRRGGSQYF.